This TCR beta chain was found in a study of cytomegalovirus exposure and HLA in healthy donors. Study background: Ancestry clustering placed around 80% of around 400 genotyped donors in the Caucasian-associated cluster.

As for this clone: Its antigen is as yet unknown.

The PCR used 60 Vbeta and 13 Jbeta primers. This table comes from immunoSEQ multiplex PCR, and its TCRdb copy is limited to in-frame clones, with some not included. The sample has 150,000 to 200,000 clones. Whole-study findings and limits: Most TCR sequences were uncommon, yet certain public TCRs appeared in many donors. Donors were assumed by presence/absence analyses to have roughly uniform sequencing depth. The study recorded 150 to 200 TCR beta chains that were cytomegalovirus-associated.

CDR1 LNHDA and CDR2 SQIVND come from the germline V gene (reference sequence). V dropped 6 bases and J dropped 0 bases, with 15 bases sitting between them. The CDR3 is made up of 16 amino acids. The J gene is TRBJ1-3, the V gene TRBV19; the D gene is possibly TRBD1 (6 bases). Material: PBMCs. The source is a woman aged 60-75 years in good health and CMV-seronegative. The CDR3 spells CASRLGRGISGNTIYF. CDR3 DNA: TGTGCCAGTAGGCTCGGCAGGGGAATCTCTGGAAACACCATATATTTT.